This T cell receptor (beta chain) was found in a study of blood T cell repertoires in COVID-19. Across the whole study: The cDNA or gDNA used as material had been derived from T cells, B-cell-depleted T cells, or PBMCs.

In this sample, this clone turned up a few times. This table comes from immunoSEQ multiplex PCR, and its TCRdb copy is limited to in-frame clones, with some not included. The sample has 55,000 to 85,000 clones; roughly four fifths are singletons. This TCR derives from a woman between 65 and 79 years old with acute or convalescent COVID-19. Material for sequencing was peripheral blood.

The CDR3 region is CASTSGGGQPQHF. CDR3 in DNA: TGTGCCAGCACTAGCGGGGGGGGACAGCCCCAGCATTTT. V and J are TRBV12-3 or TRBV12-4 and TRBJ1-5, with a possible D match to TRBD1 (5 bases). With 7 bases removed from V and 7 bases from J, the gap between germline ends came to 14 bases. The CDR3 consists of 13 residues.